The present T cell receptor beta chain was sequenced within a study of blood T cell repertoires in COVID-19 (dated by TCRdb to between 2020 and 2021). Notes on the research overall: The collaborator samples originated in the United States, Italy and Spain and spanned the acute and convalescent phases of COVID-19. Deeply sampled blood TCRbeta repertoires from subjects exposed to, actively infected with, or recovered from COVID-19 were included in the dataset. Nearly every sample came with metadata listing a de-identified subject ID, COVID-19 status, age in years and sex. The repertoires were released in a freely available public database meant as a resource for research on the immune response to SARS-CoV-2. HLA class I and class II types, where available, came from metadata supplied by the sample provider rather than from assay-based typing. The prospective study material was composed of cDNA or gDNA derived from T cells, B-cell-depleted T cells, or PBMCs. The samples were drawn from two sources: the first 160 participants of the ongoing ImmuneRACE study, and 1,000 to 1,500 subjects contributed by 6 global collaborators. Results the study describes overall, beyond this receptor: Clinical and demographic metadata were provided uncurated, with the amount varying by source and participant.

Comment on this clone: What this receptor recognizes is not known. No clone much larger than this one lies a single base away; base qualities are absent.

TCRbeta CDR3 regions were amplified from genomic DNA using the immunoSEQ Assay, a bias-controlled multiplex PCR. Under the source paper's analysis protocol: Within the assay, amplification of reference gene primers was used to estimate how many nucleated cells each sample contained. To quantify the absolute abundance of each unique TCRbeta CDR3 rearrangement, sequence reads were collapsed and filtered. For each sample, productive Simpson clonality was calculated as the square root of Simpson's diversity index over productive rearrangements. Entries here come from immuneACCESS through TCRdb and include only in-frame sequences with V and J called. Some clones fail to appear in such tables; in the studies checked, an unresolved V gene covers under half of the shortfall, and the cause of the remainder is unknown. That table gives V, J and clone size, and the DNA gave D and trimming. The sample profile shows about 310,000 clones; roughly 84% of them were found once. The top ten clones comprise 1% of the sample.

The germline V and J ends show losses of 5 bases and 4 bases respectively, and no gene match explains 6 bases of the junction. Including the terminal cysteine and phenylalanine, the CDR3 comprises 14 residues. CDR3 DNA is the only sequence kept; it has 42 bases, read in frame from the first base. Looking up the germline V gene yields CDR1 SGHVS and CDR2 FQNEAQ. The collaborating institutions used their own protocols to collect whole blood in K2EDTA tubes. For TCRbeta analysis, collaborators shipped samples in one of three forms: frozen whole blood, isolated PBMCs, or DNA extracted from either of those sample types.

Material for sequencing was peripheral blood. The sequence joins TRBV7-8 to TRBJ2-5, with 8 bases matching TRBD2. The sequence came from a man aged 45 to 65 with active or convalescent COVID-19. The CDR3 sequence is CASSTLAGSETQYF. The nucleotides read TGTGCCAGCAGCACTTTAGCGGGGTCAGAGACCCAGTACTTC.